This T cell receptor beta chain was retrieved from a study of regulatory T cells in long-lasting Graves disease. Broader study findings: Among persistent patients, a larger number of public clonotypes were shared (roughly 2,900) than among newly diagnosed patients (roughly 1,000). Gene preferences differed: TRBV28, TRBJ1-2, TRBJ2-5 in persistent cases.

Time point here: newly diagnosed GD, antithyroid drugs for less than 3 months. Researchers made the TCR library from RNA that was extracted from PBMCs. Trimming at V came to 5 bases and at J to 0 bases, leaving 2 bases not matched to a gene. The germline gives CDR1 SGHAT, CDR2 FQDESV (reference sequence). This CDR3 is built from 15 residues. For TCR beta, libraries came from iRepertoire HTBI primers and Arm-PCR of CDR3 regions. TCRdb independently ran MiXCR on the multiplex PCR reads; one entry per CDR3 protein. The sample lists roughly 360,000 distinct CDR3 sequences; about an eighth were seen once. This clonotype was seen at least ten times. Its antigen is unidentified. The same data also went into a second study, on T cells in Graves' hyperthyroidism and ophthalmopathy. From that paper: Among clonotypes expanded in thyroid above 0.001, most were also found in blood.

The gene calls are TRBV11-1 and TRBJ2-2; 8 bases map to TRBD2. Sequencing used peripheral blood mononuclear cells (PBMCs), obtained at new diagnosis, from a patient treated with antithyroid drugs. This receptor was identified in a woman between 18 and 30 years old with Graves disease. As DNA, the CDR3 is TGTGCCAGCAGCCAGGGACTAGCGAACACCGGGGAGCTGTTTTTT. Amino acid sequence: CASSQGLANTGELFF. The whole variable domain, filled in from reference TRBV11-1 and TRBJ2-2, reads EAEVAQSPRYKITEKSQAVAFWCDPISGHATLYWYRQILGQGPELLVQFQDESVVDDSQLPKDRFSAERLKGVDSTLKIQPAELGDSAMYLCASSQGLANTGELFFGEGSRLTVL.